What follows is one T cell receptor beta chain and its context. Antigen: not known. Trimming removed 3 bases from V and 7 bases from J; junction bases left unmatched: 12. This CDR3 is built from 16 residues. The V gene's germline CDR1 is MNHEY and CDR2 SMNVEV (reference sequence). The data originate from a study of cytomegalovirus exposure and HLA in healthy donors. Study-wide points: Researchers reported in a later analysis that a missense DCLRE1C variant was tied to TCR beta V- and J-gene trimming. Published work reported that the classifier diagnosed cytomegalovirus status with high specificity and sensitivity.

In the PCR, 60 Vbeta and 13 Jbeta primers were used. Profiling relied on immunoSEQ multiplex PCR, and the TCRdb table lists in-frame clones only, not all of them. The sample lists roughly 140,000 clones, around 75% seen once, with roughly 2% in the top ten. The sequencing sample was made of PBMCs. The TCR was taken from a woman in her thirties or forties in good health and CMV-seronegative. The chain is built from TRBV27 and TRBJ2-7; 10 positions agree with TRBD2. CDR3 sequence: CASSFIVSGLAREQYF. Written as DNA, the CDR3 is TGTGCCAGCAGTTTTATCGTATCGGGACTAGCGAGGGAGCAGTACTTC.